This T cell receptor (beta chain) was identified during a study of Graves' ophthalmopathy and Graves' hyperthyroidism. Findings and limits, study-wide: A model of 13 signatures distinguished ophthalmopathy from stable hyperthyroidism at approximately 90% sensitivity and 81.08% specificity.

The CDR3 extends over 17 amino acids. Germline V lookup: CDR1 KGHDR, CDR2 SFDVKD. There are a few counts of this clonotype. The antigen is not known. A read error may account for a junction end that differs from germline. Transcripts of RNA were the source for amplifying TCR beta CDR3 regions. HTBI primers were used in a first-round RT-PCR, which preceded a second-round multiplex PCR. A single record per CDR3 protein comes from TCRdb applying MiXCR to the multiplex PCR reads. The sample consists of about half a million distinct CDR3 sequences, about an eighth of them appearing once. What was sequenced was blood. The chain links TRBV24-1 to TRBJ2-4, with D tentatively TRBD2 (5 bases). The receptor was isolated from a woman in her 30s with Graves' ophthalmopathy. This CDR3 is CATSDLFRALAKNIKYF. The CDR3, as DNA: TGTGCCACCAGTGATTTGTTCCGGGCCCTAGCCAAAAACATTAAGTACTTC.